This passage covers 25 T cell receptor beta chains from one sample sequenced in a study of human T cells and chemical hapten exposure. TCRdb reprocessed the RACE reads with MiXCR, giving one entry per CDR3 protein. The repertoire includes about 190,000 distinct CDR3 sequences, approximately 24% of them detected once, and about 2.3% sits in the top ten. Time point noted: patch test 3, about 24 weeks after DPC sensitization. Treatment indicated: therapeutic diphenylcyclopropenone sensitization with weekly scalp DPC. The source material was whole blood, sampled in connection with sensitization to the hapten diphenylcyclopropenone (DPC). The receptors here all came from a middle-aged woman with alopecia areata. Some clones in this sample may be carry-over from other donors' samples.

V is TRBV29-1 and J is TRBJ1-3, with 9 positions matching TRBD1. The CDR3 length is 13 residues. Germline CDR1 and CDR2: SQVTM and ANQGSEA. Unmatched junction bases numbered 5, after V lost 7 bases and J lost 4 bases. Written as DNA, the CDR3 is TGCAGCGCCCGACAGGGGGTCGGAAACACCATATATTTT. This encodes CSARQGVGNTIYF.

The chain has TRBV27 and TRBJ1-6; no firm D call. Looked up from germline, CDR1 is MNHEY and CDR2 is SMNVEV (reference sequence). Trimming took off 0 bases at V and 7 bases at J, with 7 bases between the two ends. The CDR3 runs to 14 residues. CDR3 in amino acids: CASSLSLGNSPLHF. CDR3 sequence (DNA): TGTGCCAGCAGTTTATCTCTTGGGAATTCACCCCTCCACTTT.

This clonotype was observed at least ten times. The CDR3 DNA follows: TGTGCCACCCAAGCTGCGGGAGGGTTATACGAGCAGTACTTC. Its translation is CATQAAGGLYEQYF. V is TRBV28 and J is TRBJ2-7, with TRBD2 matching 9 bases. Germline V gene data show CDR1 as MDHEN and CDR2 as SYDVKM. V trimming: 10 bases; J trimming: 4 bases; junction bases outside the gene matches: 11. CDR3 length equals 14 residues.

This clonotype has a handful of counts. The CDR3 nucleotides read TGTGCCAGCAGCCAATTGAGCGGGAGGCAGGTAGAGACCCAGTACTTC. This translates into CASSQLSGRQVETQYF. V usage is TRBV3-1 and J usage is TRBJ2-5; 9 nucleotides match TRBD2. There are 16 residues in the CDR3. V trimming: 2 bases; J trimming: 4 bases; junction bases outside the gene matches: 8. Germline lookup yields CDR1 LGHDT and CDR2 YNNKEL (reference sequence).

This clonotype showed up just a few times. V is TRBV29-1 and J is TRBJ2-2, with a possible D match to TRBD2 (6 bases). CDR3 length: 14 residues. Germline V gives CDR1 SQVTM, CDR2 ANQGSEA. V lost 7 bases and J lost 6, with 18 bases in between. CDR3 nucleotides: TGCAGCGCCGCCCTCGGGAGTGGGGCCGGGGAGCTGTTTTTT. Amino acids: CSAALGSGAGELFF.

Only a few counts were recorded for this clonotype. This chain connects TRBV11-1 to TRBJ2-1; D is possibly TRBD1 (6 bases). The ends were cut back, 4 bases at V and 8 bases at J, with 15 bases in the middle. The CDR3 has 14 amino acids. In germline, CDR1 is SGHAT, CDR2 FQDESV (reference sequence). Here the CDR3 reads CASSYGQSWDEQFF. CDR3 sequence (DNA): TGTGCCAGCAGCTATGGACAGTCCTGGGATGAGCAGTTCTTC.

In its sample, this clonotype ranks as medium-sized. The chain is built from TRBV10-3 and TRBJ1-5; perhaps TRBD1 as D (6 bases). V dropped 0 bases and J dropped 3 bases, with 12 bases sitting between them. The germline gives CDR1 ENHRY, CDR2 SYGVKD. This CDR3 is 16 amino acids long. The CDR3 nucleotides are TGTGCCATCAGTGAGTCAGGGAGGGGGTCCAATCAGCCCCAGCATTTT. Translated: CAISESGRGSNQPQHF.

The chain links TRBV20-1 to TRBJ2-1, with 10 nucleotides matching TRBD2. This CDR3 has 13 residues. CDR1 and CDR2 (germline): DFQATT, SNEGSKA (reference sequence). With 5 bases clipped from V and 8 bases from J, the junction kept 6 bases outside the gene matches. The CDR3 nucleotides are TGCAGTGCTCCTGGGACTAGCGCGGATGAGCAGTTCTTC. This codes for CSAPGTSADEQFF.

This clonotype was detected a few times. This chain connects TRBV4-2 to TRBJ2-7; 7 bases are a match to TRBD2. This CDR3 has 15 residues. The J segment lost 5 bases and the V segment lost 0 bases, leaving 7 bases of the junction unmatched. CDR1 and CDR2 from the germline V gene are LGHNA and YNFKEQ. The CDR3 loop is CASSQESSGFDEQYF. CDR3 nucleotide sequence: TGTGCCAGCAGCCAAGAATCTAGCGGTTTTGACGAGCAGTACTTC.

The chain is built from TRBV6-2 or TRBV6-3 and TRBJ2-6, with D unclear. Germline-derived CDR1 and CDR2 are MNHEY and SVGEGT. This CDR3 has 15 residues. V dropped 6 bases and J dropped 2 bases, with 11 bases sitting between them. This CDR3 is CASSLRPPGANVLTF. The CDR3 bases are TGTGCCAGCAGCCTCCGGCCTCCTGGGGCCAACGTCCTGACTTTC.

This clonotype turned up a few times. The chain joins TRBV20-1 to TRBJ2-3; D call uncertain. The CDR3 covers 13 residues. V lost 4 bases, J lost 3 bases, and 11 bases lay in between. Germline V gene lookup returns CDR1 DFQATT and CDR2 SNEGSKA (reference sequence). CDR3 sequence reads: CSATTARTDTQYF. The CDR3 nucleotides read TGCAGTGCTACGACGGCAAGGACAGATACGCAGTATTTT.

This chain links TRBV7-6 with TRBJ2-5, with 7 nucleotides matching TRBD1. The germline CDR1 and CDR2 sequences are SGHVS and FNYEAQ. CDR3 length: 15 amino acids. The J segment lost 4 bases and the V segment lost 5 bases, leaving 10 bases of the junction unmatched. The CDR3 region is CASSPAAGGRETQYF. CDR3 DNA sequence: TGTGCCAGCAGCCCCGCGGCAGGGGGTAGAGAGACCCAGTACTTC.

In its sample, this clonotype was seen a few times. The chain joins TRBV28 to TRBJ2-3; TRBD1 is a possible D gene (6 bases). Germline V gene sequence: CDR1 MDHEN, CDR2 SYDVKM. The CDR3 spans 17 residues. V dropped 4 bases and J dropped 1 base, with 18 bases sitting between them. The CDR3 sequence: CASSSLYRARGTDTQYF. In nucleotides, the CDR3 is TGTGCCAGCAGTTCCCTATACAGGGCGAGGGGCACAGATACGCAGTATTTT.

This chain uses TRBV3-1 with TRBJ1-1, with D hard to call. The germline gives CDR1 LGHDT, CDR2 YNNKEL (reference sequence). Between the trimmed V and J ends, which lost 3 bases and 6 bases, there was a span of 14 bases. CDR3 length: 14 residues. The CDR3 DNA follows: TGTGCCAGCAGCCATACCGGGGTGGTGGCTGAAGCTTTCTTT. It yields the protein CASSHTGVVAEAFF. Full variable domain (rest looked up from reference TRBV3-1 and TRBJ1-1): DTAVSQTPKYLVTQMGNDKSIKCEQNLGHDTMYWYKQDSKKFLKIMFSYNNKELIINETVPNRFSPKSPDKAHLNLHINSLELGDSAVYFCASSHTGVVAEAFFGQGTRLTVV.

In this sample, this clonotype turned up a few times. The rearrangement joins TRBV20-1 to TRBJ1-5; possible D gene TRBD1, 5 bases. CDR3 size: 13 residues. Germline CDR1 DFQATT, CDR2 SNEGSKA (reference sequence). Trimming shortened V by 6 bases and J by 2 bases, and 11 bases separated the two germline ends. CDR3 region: CSAARGGNQPQHF. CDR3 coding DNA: TGCAGTGCAGCGAGGGGTGGCAATCAGCCCCAGCATTTT.

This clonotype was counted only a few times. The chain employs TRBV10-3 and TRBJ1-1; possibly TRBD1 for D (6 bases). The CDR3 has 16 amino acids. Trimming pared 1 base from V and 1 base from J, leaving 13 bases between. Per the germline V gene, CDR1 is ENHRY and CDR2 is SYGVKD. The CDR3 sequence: CAISEYTGLPNTEAFF. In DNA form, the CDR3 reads TGTGCCATCAGTGAGTACACAGGGCTCCCGAACACTGAAGCTTTCTTT.

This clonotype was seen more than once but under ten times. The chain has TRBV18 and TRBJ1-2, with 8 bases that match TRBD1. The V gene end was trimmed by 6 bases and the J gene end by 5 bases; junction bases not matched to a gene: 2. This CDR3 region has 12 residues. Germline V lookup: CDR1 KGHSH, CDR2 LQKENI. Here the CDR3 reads CASSGQVYGYTF. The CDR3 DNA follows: TGTGCCAGCTCGGGACAGGTTTATGGCTACACCTTC.

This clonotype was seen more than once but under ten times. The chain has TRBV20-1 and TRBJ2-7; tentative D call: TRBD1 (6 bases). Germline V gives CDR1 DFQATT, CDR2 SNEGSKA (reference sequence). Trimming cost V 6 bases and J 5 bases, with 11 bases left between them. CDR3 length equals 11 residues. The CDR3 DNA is TGCAGTGCGAACAGGGTCCACGAGCAGTACTTC. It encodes CSANRVHEQYF.

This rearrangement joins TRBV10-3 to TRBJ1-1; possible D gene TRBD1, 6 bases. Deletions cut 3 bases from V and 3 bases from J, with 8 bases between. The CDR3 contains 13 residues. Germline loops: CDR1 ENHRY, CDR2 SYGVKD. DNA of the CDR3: TGTGCCATCAGTGAAGGGGGGTACACTGAAGCTTTCTTT. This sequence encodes CAISEGGYTEAFF.

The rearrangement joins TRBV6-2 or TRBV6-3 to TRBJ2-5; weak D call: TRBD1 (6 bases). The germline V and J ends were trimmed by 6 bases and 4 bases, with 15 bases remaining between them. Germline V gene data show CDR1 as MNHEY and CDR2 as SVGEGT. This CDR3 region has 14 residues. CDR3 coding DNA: TGTGCCAGCAGGACAGGATGGTACGCAGAGACCCAGTACTTC. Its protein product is CASRTGWYAETQYF.

Written as DNA, the CDR3 is TGTGCCAGCAGTCCCCTCGGCGGGAGTCCCCCCGAGCAGTTCTTC. Amino acids: CASSPLGGSPPEQFF. The gene calls are TRBV6-2 or TRBV6-3 and TRBJ2-1; TRBD2 aligns across 7 bases. The CDR3 sequence is 15 residues long. The germline CDR1 and CDR2 sequences are MNHEY and SVGEGT. The ends lost 5 bases at V and 10 bases at J; junction bases unmatched: 14.

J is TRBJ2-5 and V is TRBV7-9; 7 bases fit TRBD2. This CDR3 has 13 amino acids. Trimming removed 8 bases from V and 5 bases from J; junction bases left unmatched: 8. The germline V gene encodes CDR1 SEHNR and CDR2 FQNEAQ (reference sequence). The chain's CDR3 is CASQRDESETQYF. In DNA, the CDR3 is TGTGCCAGCCAGCGGGACGAATCGGAGACCCAGTACTTC.

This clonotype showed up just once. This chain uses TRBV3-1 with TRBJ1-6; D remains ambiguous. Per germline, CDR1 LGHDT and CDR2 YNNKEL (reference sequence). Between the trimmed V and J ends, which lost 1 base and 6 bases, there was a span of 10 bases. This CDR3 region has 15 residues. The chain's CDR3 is CASSQGTASNSPLHF. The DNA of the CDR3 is TGTGCCAGCAGCCAAGGAACAGCCAGTAATTCACCCCTCCACTTT.

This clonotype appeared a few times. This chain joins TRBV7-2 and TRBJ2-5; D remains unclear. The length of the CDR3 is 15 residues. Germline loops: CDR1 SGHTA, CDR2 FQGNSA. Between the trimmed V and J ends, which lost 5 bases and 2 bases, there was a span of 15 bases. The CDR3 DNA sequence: TGTGCCAGCAGCCCCTTTGGCGGTTTACAAGAGACCCAGTACTTC. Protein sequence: CASSPFGGLQETQYF.

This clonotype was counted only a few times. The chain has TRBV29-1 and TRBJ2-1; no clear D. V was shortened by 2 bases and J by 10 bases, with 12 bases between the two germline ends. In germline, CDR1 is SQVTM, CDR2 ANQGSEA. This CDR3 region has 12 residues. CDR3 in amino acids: CSVELTSIEQFF. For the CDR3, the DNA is TGCAGCGTTGAATTGACTTCTATCGAGCAGTTCTTC.